The 6 T cell receptor beta chains presented below share a single source sample, sequenced in a study of T cell repertoires in cytomegalovirus infection. These receptors are not linked to any known antigen. Via MiXCR, TCRdb re-called the reads, giving one row per CDR3 protein. The sample has 830,000 or so distinct CDR3 sequences; less than 35% are singletons. Sequenced material: cultured CD8+ T cells from PBMCs, taken from culture after CMV antigen stimulation. The receptors stem from a human donor in good health (CMV status not recorded). Some clones in this sample may be carry-over from other donors' samples.

This rearrangement joins TRBV7-4 to TRBJ1-4; D is perhaps TRBD1 (5 bases). Germline V CDR1 and CDR2: SGHVT, SQSDAQ. V was pared by 3 bases and J by 8 bases, with 10 bases between. This CDR3 has 13 residues. CDR3 loop: CASSFGGQEKLFF. CDR3 nucleotides: TGTGCCAGCAGCTTCGGGGGTCAGGAAAAACTGTTTTTT.

This rearrangement joins TRBV5-4 to TRBJ1-2, with TRBD1 identical over 12 bases. J lost 4 bases, V lost 5 bases, and 12 bases had no gene match. The germline V gene encodes CDR1 SGHNT and CDR2 YYREEE (reference sequence). This CDR3 spans 17 amino acids. The CDR3 sequence: CASREPGQGALAYGYTF. CDR3 nucleotide sequence: TGTGCCAGCAGAGAACCGGGACAGGGGGCACTGGCCTATGGCTACACCTTC.

This chain links TRBV7-2 with TRBJ2-3; TRBD2 agrees at 7 bases. The V gene's germline CDR1 is SGHTA and CDR2 FQGNSA. The J segment lost 6 bases and the V segment lost 0 bases, leaving 9 bases of the junction unmatched. The CDR3 covers 16 residues. CDR3 region: CASSLAPERGMDTQYF. The CDR3 region has the DNA TGTGCCAGCAGCTTAGCGCCGGAGCGGGGTATGGATACGCAGTATTTT.

Ten or more counts support this clonotype. The chain recombines TRBV7-2 with TRBJ1-4; D not certain. The V gene's germline CDR1 is SGHTA and CDR2 FQGNSA. The CDR3 length is 13 residues. The V end was cut by 5 bases, the J end by 4 bases, with 8 bases between. This chain's CDR3 is CASSERRNEKLFF. CDR3 bases: TGTGCCAGCAGCGAACGTCGTAATGAAAAACTGTTTTTT.

The chain joins TRBV25-1 to TRBJ1-3; D is unclear. The CDR3 is made up of 13 amino acids. Trimming shortened V by 2 bases and J by 0 bases, and 2 bases separated the two germline ends. Germline V gene data show CDR1 as MGHDK and CDR2 as SYGVNS. The DNA of the CDR3 is TGTGCCAGCAGTGAACTCTCTGGAAACACCATATATTTT. It yields the protein CASSELSGNTIYF.

The rearrangement uses TRBV5-5 and TRBJ1-1; D is unclear. The ends were cut back, 4 bases at V and 0 bases at J, with 13 bases in the middle. The CDR3 consists of 15 residues. CDR1 and CDR2 from the germline V gene are SGHKS and YYEKEE (reference sequence). The CDR3: CASSVDLRVNTEAFF. CDR3 nucleotides: TGTGCCAGCAGCGTAGACCTTAGGGTGAACACTGAAGCTTTCTTT.